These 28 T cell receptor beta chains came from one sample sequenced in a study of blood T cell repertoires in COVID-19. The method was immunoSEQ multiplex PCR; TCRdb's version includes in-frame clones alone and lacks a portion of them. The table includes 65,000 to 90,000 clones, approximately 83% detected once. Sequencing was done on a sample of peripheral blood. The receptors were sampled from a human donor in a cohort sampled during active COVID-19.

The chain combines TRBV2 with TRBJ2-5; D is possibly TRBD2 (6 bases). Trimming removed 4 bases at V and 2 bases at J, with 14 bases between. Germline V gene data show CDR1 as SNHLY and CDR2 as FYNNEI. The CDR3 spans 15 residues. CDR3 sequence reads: CASSGTRAGQETQYF. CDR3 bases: TGTGCCAGCAGTGGAACAAGAGCGGGTCAAGAGACCCAGTACTTC.

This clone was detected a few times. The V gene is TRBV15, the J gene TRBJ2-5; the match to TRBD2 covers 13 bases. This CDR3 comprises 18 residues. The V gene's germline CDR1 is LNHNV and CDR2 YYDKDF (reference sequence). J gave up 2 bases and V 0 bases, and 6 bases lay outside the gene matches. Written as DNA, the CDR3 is TGTGCCACCAGCAGAGATGCACTAGCGGGGGGGAATCAAGAGACCCAGTACTTC. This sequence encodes CATSRDALAGGNQETQYF.

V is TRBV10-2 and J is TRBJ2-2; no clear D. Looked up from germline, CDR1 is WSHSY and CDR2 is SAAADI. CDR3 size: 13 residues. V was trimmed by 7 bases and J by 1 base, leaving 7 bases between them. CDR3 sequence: CASTPMNTGELFF. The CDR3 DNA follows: TGCGCCAGCACCCCCATGAACACCGGGGAGCTGTTTTTT.

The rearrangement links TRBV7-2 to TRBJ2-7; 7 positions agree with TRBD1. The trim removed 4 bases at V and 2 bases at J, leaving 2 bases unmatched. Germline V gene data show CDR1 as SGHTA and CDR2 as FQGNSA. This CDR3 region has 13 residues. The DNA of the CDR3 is TGTGCCAGCAGCTACAGGGGTCCCTACGAGCAGTACTTC. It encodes CASSYRGPYEQYF.

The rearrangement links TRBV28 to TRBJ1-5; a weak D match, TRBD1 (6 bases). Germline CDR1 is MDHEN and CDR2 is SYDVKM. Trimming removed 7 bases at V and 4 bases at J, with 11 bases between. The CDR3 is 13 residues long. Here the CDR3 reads CASNDRQNQPQHF. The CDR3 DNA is TGTGCCAGCAACGACAGGCAGAATCAGCCCCAGCATTTT.

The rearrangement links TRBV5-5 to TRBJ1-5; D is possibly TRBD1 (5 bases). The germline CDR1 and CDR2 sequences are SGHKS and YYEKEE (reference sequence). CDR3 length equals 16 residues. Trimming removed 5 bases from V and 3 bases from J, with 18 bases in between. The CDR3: CASRLGFSGNNQPQHF. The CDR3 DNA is TGTGCCAGCAGACTGGGGTTTTCAGGGAACAATCAGCCCCAGCATTTT. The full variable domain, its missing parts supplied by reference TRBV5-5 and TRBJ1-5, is DAGVTQSPTHLIKTRGQQVTLRCSPISGHKSVSWYQQVLGQGPQFIFQYYEKEERGRGNFPDRFSARQFPNYSSELNVNALLLGDSALYLCASRLGFSGNNQPQHFGDGTRLSIL.

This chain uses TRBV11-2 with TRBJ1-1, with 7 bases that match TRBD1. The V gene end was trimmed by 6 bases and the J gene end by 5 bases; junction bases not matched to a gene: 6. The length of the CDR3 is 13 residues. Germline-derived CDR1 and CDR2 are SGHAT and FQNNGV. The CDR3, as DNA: TGTGCCAGCAGTTTGACAGGGCAGACTGAAGCTTTCTTT. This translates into CASSLTGQTEAFF.

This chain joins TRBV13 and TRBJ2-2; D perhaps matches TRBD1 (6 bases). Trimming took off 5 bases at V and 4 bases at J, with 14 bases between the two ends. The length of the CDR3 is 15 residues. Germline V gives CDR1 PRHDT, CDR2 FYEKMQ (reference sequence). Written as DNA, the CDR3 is TGTGCCAGCAGCCCCGTCGGGACACCCACCGGGGAGCTGTTTTTT. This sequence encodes CASSPVGTPTGELFF.

CDR3 protein: CASGSGTGFSEAFF. The CDR3 nucleotides read TGTGCCAGCGGTTCCGGGACAGGGTTTTCTGAAGCTTTCTTT. This rearrangement joins TRBV27 to TRBJ1-1; 9 positions agree with TRBD1. V trimming: 8 bases; J trimming: 6 bases; junction bases outside the gene matches: 10. The length of the CDR3 is 14 residues. Germline loops: CDR1 MNHEY, CDR2 SMNVEV (reference sequence).

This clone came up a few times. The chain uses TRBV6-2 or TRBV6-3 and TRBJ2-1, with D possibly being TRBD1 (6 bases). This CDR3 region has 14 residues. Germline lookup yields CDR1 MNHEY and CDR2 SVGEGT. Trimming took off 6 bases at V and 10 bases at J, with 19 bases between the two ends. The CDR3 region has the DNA TGTGCCAGCAGCGGTACAGGGCGCCCATCCGAGCAGTTCTTC. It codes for CASSGTGRPSEQFF.

The CDR3 coding sequence is TGTGCCAGTAGTAATAGCGGGGCCCTCGAGCAGTACTTC. Amino acids: CASSNSGALEQYF. The chain couples TRBV19 to TRBJ2-7; 8 bases are a match to TRBD2. From germline, CDR1 is LNHDA and CDR2 SQIVND (reference sequence). This CDR3 has 13 residues. The J segment lost 6 bases and the V segment lost 4 bases, leaving 5 bases of the junction unmatched. The full variable domain, completed using reference TRBV19 and TRBJ2-7, is DGGITQSPKYLFRKEGQNVTLSCEQNLNHDAMYWYRQDPGQGLRLIYYSQIVNDFQKGDIAEGYSVSREKKESFPLTVTSAQKNPTAFYLCASSNSGALEQYFGPGTRLTVT.

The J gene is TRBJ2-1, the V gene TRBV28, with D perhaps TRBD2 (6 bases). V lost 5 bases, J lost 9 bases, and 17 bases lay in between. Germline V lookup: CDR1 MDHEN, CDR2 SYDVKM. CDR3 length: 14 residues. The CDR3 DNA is TGTGCCAGCAGTCCGCCGTTGGAAGCGGGTGAGCAGTTCTTC. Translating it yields CASSPPLEAGEQFF.

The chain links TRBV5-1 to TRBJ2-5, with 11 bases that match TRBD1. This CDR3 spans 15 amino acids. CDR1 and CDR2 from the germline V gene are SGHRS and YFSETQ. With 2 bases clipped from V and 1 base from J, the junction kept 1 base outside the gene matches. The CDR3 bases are TGCGCCAGCAGCTTTGGGACAGGGGGCCAAGAGACCCAGTACTTC. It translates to CASSFGTGGQETQYF.

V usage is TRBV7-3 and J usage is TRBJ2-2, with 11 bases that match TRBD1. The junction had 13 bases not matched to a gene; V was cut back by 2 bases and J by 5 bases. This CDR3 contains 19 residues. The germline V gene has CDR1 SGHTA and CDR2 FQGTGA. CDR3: CASSLPARTGGDGTGELFF. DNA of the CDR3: TGTGCCAGCAGCTTACCCGCTCGGACAGGGGGCGATGGGACCGGGGAGCTGTTTTTT. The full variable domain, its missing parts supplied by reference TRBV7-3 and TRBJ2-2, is GAGVSQTPSNKVTEKGKYVELRCDPISGHTALYWYRQSLGQGPEFLIYFQGTGAADDSGLPNDRFFAVRPEGSVSTLKIQRTERGDSAVYLCASSLPARTGGDGTGELFFGEGSRLTVL.

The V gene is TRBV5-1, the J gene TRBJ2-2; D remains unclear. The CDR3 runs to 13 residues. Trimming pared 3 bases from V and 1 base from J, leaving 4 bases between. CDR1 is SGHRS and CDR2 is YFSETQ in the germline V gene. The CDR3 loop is CASSYRNTGELFF. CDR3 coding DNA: TGCGCCAGCAGCTACAGGAACACCGGGGAGCTGTTTTTT.

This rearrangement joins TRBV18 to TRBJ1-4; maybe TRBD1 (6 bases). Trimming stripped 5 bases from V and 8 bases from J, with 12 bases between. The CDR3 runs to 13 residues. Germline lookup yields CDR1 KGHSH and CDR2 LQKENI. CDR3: CASSVRTDEKLFF. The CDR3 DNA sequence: TGTGCCAGCTCAGTAAGGACAGACGAAAAACTGTTTTTT.

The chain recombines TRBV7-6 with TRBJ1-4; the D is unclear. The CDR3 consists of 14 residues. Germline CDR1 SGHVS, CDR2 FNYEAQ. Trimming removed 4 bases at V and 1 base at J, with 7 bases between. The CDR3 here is CASSSTLTNEKLFF. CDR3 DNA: TGTGCCAGCAGCTCGACACTAACTAATGAAAAACTGTTTTTT.

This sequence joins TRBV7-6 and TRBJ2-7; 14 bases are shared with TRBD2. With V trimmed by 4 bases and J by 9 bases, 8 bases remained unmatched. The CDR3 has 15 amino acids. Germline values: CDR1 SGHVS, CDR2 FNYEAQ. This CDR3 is CASSSGLAGGRWQYF. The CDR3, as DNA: TGTGCCAGCAGCTCCGGACTAGCGGGGGGTCGGTGGCAGTACTTC.

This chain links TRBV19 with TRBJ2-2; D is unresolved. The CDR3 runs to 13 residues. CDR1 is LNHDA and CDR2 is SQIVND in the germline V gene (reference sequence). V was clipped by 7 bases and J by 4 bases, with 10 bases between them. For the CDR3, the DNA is TGTGCCAGTAAGGCGGCCATCACCGGGGAGCTGTTTTTT. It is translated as CASKAAITGELFF.

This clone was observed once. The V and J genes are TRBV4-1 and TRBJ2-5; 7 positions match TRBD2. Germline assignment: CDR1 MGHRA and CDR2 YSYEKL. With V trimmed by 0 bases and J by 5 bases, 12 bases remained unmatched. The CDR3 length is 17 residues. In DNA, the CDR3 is TGCGCCAGCAGCCAAGAGACTTCGGGGGGAAGGTTGGAGACCCAGTACTTC. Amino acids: CASSQETSGGRLETQYF.

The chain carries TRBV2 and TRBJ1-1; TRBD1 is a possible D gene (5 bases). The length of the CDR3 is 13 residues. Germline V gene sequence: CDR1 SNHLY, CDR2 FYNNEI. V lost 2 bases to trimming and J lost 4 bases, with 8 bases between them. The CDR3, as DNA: TGTGCCAGCAGTGAAATGGGGGGCACTGAAGCTTTCTTT. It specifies CASSEMGGTEAFF.

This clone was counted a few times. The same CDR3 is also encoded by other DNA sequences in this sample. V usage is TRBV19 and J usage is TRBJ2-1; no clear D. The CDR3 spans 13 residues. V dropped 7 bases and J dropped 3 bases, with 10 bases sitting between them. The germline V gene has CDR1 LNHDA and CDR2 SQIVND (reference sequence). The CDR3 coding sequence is TGTGCCAGTACCACACGCGGCTACAATGAGCAGTTCTTC. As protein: CASTTRGYNEQFF. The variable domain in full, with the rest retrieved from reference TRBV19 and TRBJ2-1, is DGGITQSPKYLFRKEGQNVTLSCEQNLNHDAMYWYRQDPGQGLRLIYYSQIVNDFQKGDIAEGYSVSREKKESFPLTVTSAQKNPTAFYLCASTTRGYNEQFFGPGTRLTVL.

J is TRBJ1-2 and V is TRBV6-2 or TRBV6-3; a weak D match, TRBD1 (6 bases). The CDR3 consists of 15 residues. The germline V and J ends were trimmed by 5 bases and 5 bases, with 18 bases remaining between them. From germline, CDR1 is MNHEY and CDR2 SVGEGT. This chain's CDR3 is CASSRRDKSVYGYTF. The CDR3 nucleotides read TGTGCCAGCAGTCGACGGGACAAGAGCGTATATGGCTACACCTTC.

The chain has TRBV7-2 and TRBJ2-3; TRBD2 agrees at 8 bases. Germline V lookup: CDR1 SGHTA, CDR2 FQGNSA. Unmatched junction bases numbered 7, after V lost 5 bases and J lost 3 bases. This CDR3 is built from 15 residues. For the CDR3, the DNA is TGTGCCAGCAGCGCCTCCGGGACTAGGACAGATACGCAGTATTTT. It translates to CASSASGTRTDTQYF.

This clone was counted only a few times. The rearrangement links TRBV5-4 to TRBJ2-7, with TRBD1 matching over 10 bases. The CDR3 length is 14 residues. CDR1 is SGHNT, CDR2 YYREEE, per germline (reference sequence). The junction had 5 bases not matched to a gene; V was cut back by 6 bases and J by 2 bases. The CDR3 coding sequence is TGTGCCAGCAAGGACAGGGGGGATCCCTACGAGCAGTACTTC. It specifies CASKDRGDPYEQYF.

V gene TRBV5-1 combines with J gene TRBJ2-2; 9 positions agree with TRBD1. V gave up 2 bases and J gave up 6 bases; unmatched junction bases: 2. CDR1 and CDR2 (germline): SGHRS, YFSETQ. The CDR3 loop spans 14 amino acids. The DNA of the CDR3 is TGCGCCAGCAGCTTACAGGGGGCCGCCGGGGAGCTGTTTTTT. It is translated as CASSLQGAAGELFF.

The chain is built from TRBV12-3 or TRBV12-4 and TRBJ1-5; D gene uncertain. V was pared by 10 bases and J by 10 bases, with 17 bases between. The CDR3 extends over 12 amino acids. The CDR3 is CAIEAPGDPQHF. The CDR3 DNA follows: TGTGCCATCGAGGCCCCCGGGGATCCCCAGCATTTT.

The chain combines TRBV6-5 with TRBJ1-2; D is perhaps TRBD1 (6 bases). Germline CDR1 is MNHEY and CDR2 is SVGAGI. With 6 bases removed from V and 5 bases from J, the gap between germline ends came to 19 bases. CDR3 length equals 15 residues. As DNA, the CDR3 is TGTGCCAGCAGGGGATTCCGGACAGAGTCTTATGGCTACACCTTC. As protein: CASRGFRTESYGYTF.